The T cell receptor beta chain under discussion was sequenced for a study of cytomegalovirus exposure and HLA in healthy donors. The CDR3 totals 15 residues. V gave up 5 bases and J gave up 2 bases, with 12 bases separating them. Germline loops: CDR1 SSHAT, CDR2 FNYEAQ (reference sequence). The PCR used 60 Vbeta and 13 Jbeta primers. Measured with immunoSEQ multiplex PCR; TCRdb has only the in-frame clones, and not every one. The ten most abundant clones cover roughly 23% of a sample with tens of thousands of clones. Sequences were obtained from PBMCs. The clonotype comes from a man in his 60s in good health and CMV-seropositive. V usage is TRBV7-7 and J usage is TRBJ2-2, with a possible D match to TRBD1 (5 bases). The CDR3 bases are TGTGCCAGCAGCGAAAATACAGGAAACACCGGGGAGCTGTTTTTT. Its translation is CASSENTGNTGELFF.